The clone carrying this T cell receptor (beta chain) has a handful of counts. The data belong to a study of T-cell memory formation after mild COVID-19. Study in general: Largely, TCR clusters stayed within a single donor.

The authors produced TCR alpha and TCR beta cDNA libraries with sample barcodes and UMIs by 5'RACE using constant-segment primers. TCRdb re-analysed the 5' RACE reads in MiXCR, keeping a single row per CDR3 protein. The sample lists 150,000 to 200,000 distinct CDR3 sequences; roughly 30% were seen once. Germline V gene sequence: CDR1 SGDLS, CDR2 YYNGEE. V dropped 2 bases and J dropped 4 bases, with 13 bases sitting between them. The CDR3 runs to 14 residues. The chain links TRBV9 to TRBJ2-7, with D possibly TRBD1 on 5 matching bases. This TCR was sampled from an adult woman who had mild COVID-19 (a few samples of this study predate the infection). Cell type and time point are not known. The sequenced sample consisted of PBMCs or a T cell subset sorted from them (not recorded which). CDR3 region: CASSVSLGAYEQYF. In nucleotides, the CDR3 is TGTGCCAGCAGCGTGAGCCTAGGGGCATACGAGCAGTACTTC.